One TCR beta chain is described in this entry. The antigen remains unidentified. The data stem from a study of a mutant IDH1 vaccine in newly diagnosed glioma. About the research overall: Vaccine administration was initiated 4-6 weeks following radiotherapy alone, or with temozolomide cycles. General study points: Immune responses arising from the vaccine appeared in approximately 93% of patients.

Documented time point: week 35, safety follow-up. With topical imiquimod, each dose of the vaccine consisted of 300 ug of mutant IDH1 20-mer peptide. Vaccination of patients was performed eight times, in weeks 1, 3, 5, 7, 11, 15, 19 and 23. Repertoires were generated with immunoSEQ multiplex PCR, while TCRdb's copy carries only in-frame clones and drops some. Seen here are about 32,000 clones, more than 75% observed once, and the top ten hold over 9%. Trimming cost V 3 bases and J 6 bases, with 18 bases left between them. In germline, CDR1 is LGHNA, CDR2 YSLEER. The CDR3 is 16 amino acids. The chain couples TRBV4-3 to TRBJ2-1; D may be TRBD2 (5 bases). The starting material was PBMCs, obtained from a glioma patient whose treatment included an IDH1 peptide vaccine. This sequence was found in a woman in her 40s with glioma. CDR3 sequence reads: CASSQEARVPANEQFF. As DNA, the CDR3 is TGCGCCAGCAGCCAGGAGGCGAGGGTGCCTGCCAATGAGCAGTTCTTC.